The clone carrying this TCR beta chain was observed many times. No antigen is known for it. The record originates from a study of human T cells and chemical hapten exposure. Overall study context: Minor volume differences among pooled libraries chiefly drove per-sample TCR yield variation.

Blood, whole and unfractionated, served as the source for total RNA extraction. The study's library attached unique molecular identifiers to single cDNA molecules. Original handling: The number of TCRs in each sample had a median of 95,638 and spanned roughly 23,224 to 750,000. Each CDR3 protein gets one entry after TCRdb re-called the 5' RACE reads with MiXCR. It is TCRdb's table, rather than the study itself, that gives the V and J calls and clone size. The sample records about 140,000 distinct CDR3 sequences, roughly 4% being singletons. Findings and limits, study-wide: Those TCRs sitting above 1 in 1000 frequency stayed the same with DPC sensitization.

The sequence derives from a female donor in good health.

CDR3 residues: CSAPREEGMDTQYF. DNA of the CDR3: TGCAGTGCCCCCCGAGAGGAGGGCATGGATACGCAGTATTTT. The rearrangement links TRBV20-1 to TRBJ2-3, with D perhaps TRBD2 (6 bases). The CDR3 has 14 amino acids. Trimming stripped 6 bases from V and 6 bases from J, with 19 bases between. Germline-derived CDR1 and CDR2 are DFQATT and SNEGSKA (reference sequence).